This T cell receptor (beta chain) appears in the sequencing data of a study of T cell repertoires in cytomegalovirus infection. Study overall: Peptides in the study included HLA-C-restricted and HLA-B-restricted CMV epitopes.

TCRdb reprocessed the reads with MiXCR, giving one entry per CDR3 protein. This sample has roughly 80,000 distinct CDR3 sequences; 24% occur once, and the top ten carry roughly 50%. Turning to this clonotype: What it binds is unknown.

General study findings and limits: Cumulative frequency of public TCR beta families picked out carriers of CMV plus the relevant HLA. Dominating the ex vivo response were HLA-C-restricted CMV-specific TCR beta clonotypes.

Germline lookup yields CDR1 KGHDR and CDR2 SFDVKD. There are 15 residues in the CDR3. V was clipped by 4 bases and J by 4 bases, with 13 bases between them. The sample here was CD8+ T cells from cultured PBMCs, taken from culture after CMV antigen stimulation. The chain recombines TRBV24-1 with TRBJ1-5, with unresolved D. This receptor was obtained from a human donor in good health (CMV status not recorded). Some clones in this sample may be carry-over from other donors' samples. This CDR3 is CATSESRVGNQPQHF. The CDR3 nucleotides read TGTGCCACCAGTGAGTCGCGGGTAGGAAATCAGCCCCAGCATTTT.